This T cell receptor beta chain is drawn from a study of blood T cell repertoires in COVID-19. Germline CDR1 is SQVTM and CDR2 is ANQGSEA. This CDR3 contains 12 residues. Trimming at V came to 5 bases and at J to 4 bases, leaving 3 bases not matched to a gene. In the authors' workflow: Researchers report that nucleated cell counts were estimated from reference gene primer amplification. TCRdb's copy holds only in-frame clones and misses some; the assay was immunoSEQ multiplex PCR. That table furnishes V, J and clone size, whereas the DNA furnished D and trimming. In the table there are around 75,000 clones, more than 75% of which are singletons.

The chain links TRBV29-1 to TRBJ2-3, with TRBD2 matching 7 bases. The specimen was peripheral blood. The TCR was taken from a human donor in a cohort sampled during active COVID-19. Written as DNA, the CDR3 is TGCAGCGTTCGCAGCGGGGCAGATACGCAGTATTTT. Its translation is CSVRSGADTQYF.